The rows below give T cell receptor beta chains drawn from one sample of a study of T cell repertoires in cytomegalovirus infection. MiXCR was run by TCRdb on the reads, yielding one entry per CDR3 protein. The repertoire includes roughly 500,000 distinct CDR3 sequences, around a third of them detected once, and roughly 17% sits in the top ten. These receptors are not linked to any known antigen. Sample: cultured PBMCs, taken from culture after CMV antigen stimulation. These receptors were obtained from a human donor in good health (CMV status not recorded). Some clones in this sample may be carry-over from other donors' samples. Both conserved end residues are part of each CDR3. The D gene is left open where the match is weak. Where a row states a size, it is once, few, many or the class of an expanded clone; other rows omit it.

clone_size: few
v_call: TRBV7-9
j_call: TRBJ1-1
d_call: TRBD1
cdr3_nt: TGTGCCAGCAGCTTAGGTGTTAGGGACAGGAACACTGAAGCTTTCTTT
cdr3_aa: CASSLGVRDRNTEAFF

clone_size: few
v_call: TRBV7-8
j_call: TRBJ1-4
d_call: .
cdr3_nt: TGTGCCAGCAGCTCCCAAAAAGACCCATCAAGAGGGGAAAAACTGTTTTTT
cdr3_aa: CASSSQKDPSRGEKLFF

clone_size: .
v_call: TRBV27
j_call: TRBJ1-2
d_call: TRBD1
cdr3_nt: TGTGCCAGTTTCGGGACAGGGTATCGTTCTGGCTACACCTTC
cdr3_aa: CASFGTGYRSGYTF

clone_size: .
v_call: TRBV27
j_call: TRBJ2-7
d_call: .
cdr3_nt: TGTGCCAGCAGTTTATCGCTAGGGGACTTCGGGTACGAGCAGTACTTC
cdr3_aa: CASSLSLGDFGYEQYF

clone_size: .
v_call: TRBV11-2
j_call: TRBJ1-5
d_call: .
cdr3_nt: TGTGCCAGCAGCTTAGATCTGAGGCAGCCCCAGCATTTT
cdr3_aa: CASSLDLRQPQHF

clone_size: .
v_call: TRBV28
j_call: TRBJ1-1
d_call: .
cdr3_nt: TGTGCCAACAGTTTATTAGGGTCGGAAGCTTTCTTT
cdr3_aa: CANSLLGSEAFF

clone_size: .
v_call: TRBV19
j_call: TRBJ2-1
d_call: .
cdr3_nt: TGTGCCAGTAGTACACTAGGTGCCCGATCCAATGAGCAGTTCTTC
cdr3_aa: CASSTLGARSNEQFF

clone_size: .
v_call: TRBV4-3
j_call: TRBJ2-7
d_call: TRBD2
cdr3_nt: TGCGCCAGCAGCCAAGAAACGGGAGGCCCTCCTCGCGAGCAGTACTTC
cdr3_aa: CASSQETGGPPREQYF

clone_size: .
v_call: TRBV29-1
j_call: TRBJ1-1
d_call: .
cdr3_nt: TGCAGCGTTGAAATCTTCAAGACCGGGACATATTATCAGAGGATGAACACTGAAGCTTTCTTT
cdr3_aa: CSVEIFKTGTYYQRMNTEAFF

clone_size: .
v_call: TRBV7-6
j_call: TRBJ1-6
d_call: .
cdr3_nt: TGTGCCAGCAGCCTATCTACCGGGAGGAATAATTCACCCCTCCACTTT
cdr3_aa: CASSLSTGRNNSPLHF

clone_size: few
v_call: TRBV11-2
j_call: TRBJ2-1
d_call: TRBD2
cdr3_nt: TGTGCCAGCAGCTTAGATCCGAATAGCGGGAGGGGCGGTGAGCAGTTCTTC
cdr3_aa: CASSLDPNSGRGGEQFF

clone_size: .
v_call: TRBV7-9
j_call: TRBJ1-1
d_call: .
cdr3_nt: TGTGCCAGCAGCTTAGCTCAGGGGCGGAACACTGAAGCTTTCTTT
cdr3_aa: CASSLAQGRNTEAFF

clone_size: .
v_call: TRBV7-2
j_call: TRBJ1-1
d_call: .
cdr3_nt: TGTGCCAGCAGCTTAGGGCCGTCGCTGACTGAAGCTTTCTTT
cdr3_aa: CASSLGPSLTEAFF

clone_size: .
v_call: TRBV13
j_call: TRBJ2-5
d_call: TRBD2
cdr3_nt: TGTGCCAGCAGCGCCCGGGGGACTAGCGGGCGGGAGACCCAGTACTTC
cdr3_aa: CASSARGTSGRETQYF

clone_size: .
v_call: TRBV11-3
j_call: TRBJ1-2
d_call: .
cdr3_nt: TGTGCCAGCAGCGGGGTGGGGGGAGCCTATGGCTACACCTTC
cdr3_aa: CASSGVGGAYGYTF

clone_size: .
v_call: TRBV5-1
j_call: TRBJ2-3
d_call: .
cdr3_nt: TGCGCCAGCAGCTTGGCAACCCGAGCAGATACGCAGTATTTT
cdr3_aa: CASSLATRADTQYF

clone_size: .
v_call: TRBV12-3/TRBV12-4
j_call: TRBJ1-3
d_call: .
cdr3_nt: TGTGCCAGCAGTTGGGGGCCGGGAAACACCATATATTTT
cdr3_aa: CASSWGPGNTIYF